The 29 T cell receptor beta chains below come from one sample, sequenced in a study of T cell repertoires in breast cancer. Primers covering all TCR V genes were used in emulsion RT-PCR on CD8+ T cells. Blocking oligonucleotides added to a second nested PCR suppressed unpaired genes. TCRdb processed the emulsion pairing reads anew with MiXCR; each CDR3 protein has one entry. Of roughly 39,000 distinct CDR3 sequences in the sample, about 50% were seen once. The sample comprised CD8+ T cells. The receptors here all came from a pool of human donors with breast cancer or a healthy control (not recorded which).

The J gene is TRBJ1-2, the V gene TRBV5-1; D gene ambiguous. The CDR3 length is 15 residues. V lost 0 bases and J lost 8, with 17 bases in between. Germline CDR1 SGHRS, CDR2 YFSETQ. CDR3 amino acids: CASSLELRGRRGYTF. The CDR3 nucleotides read TGCGCCAGCAGCTTGGAACTACGGGGAAGGAGGGGCTACACCTTC. The complete variable domain, with remaining parts taken from reference TRBV5-1 and TRBJ1-2, reads KAGVTQTPRYLIKTRGQQVTLSCSPISGHRSVSWYQQTPGQGLQFLFEYFSETQRNKGNFPGRFSGRQFSNSRSEMNVSTLELGDSALYLCASSLELRGRRGYTFGSGTRLTVV.

The chain joins TRBV11-2 to TRBJ1-1, with 7 bases that match TRBD1. CDR1 is SGHAT, CDR2 FQNNGV, per germline. The CDR3 is 14 residues long. Germline trimming cut 5 bases from V and 7 bases from J; bases unmatched to any gene: 10. The CDR3 bases are TGTGCCAGCAGCCCCCCTACAGGGGCGGATGAAGCTTTCTTT. The encoded protein is CASSPPTGADEAFF.

This clonotype was observed a handful of times. This may be a read error, as it is one base from a much larger clone. The J gene is TRBJ2-3, the V gene TRBV6-1; possibly TRBD2 for D (5 bases). Germline V CDR1 and CDR2: MNHNS, SASEGT. The CDR3 is made up of 13 amino acids. V lost 11 bases and J lost 4, with 16 bases in between. CDR3 protein: CAHGISFSDTQYF. CDR3 sequence (DNA): TGTGCCCACGGGATTTCCTTCTCAGATACGCAGTATTTT.

This chain links TRBV7-2 with TRBJ1-1; a possible D gene is TRBD1 (5 bases). The length of the CDR3 is 14 residues. The V end was cut by 5 bases, the J end by 1 base, with 11 bases between. The germline V gene encodes CDR1 SGHTA and CDR2 FQGNSA. CDR3 sequence (DNA): TGTGCCAGCAGCGGTGGGACCCAGAACACTGAAGCTTTCTTT. It specifies CASSGGTQNTEAFF.

This chain uses TRBV7-6 with TRBJ2-1; 11 bases line up with TRBD2. Germline V CDR1 and CDR2: SGHVS, FNYEAQ. The CDR3 has 17 residues. Trimming removed 4 bases from V and 11 bases from J; junction bases left unmatched: 16. CDR3 nucleotides: TGTGCCAGCAGCTCTTTAGCGGGAGGGCCTGTGGGGAATAAGCAGTTCTTC. Translating it yields CASSSLAGGPVGNKQFF.

Details on this clonotype: A read error may explain this, as a much larger clone is one base away. The J gene is TRBJ2-1, the V gene TRBV6-1, with D maybe TRBD2 (5 bases). Per the germline V gene, CDR1 is MNHNS and CDR2 is SASEGT. The CDR3 runs to 15 residues. The CDR3 nucleotides read TGTGACAGCAGTGAAGCGGAGCTAGGCGGGTCATGGCAGTTCTTC. Amino acids: CDSSEAELGGSWQFF.

The chain has TRBV6-1 and TRBJ1-1; TRBD1 might be the D (6 bases). From germline, CDR1 is MNHNS and CDR2 SASEGT. The CDR3 has 16 amino acids. V lost 5 bases and J 2 bases, leaving 18 bases between the germline ends. This CDR3 reads CASSWGWTDINTEAFF. In DNA, the CDR3 is TGTGCCAGCAGTTGGGGGTGGACAGATATAAACACTGAAGCTTTCTTT.

This clonotype was detected only a few times. The rearrangement uses TRBV19 and TRBJ2-7, with 9 bases that match TRBD2. The length of the CDR3 is 14 residues. The V segment lost 7 bases and the J segment 0 bases; nucleotides outside the gene matches: 4. CDR1 and CDR2 from the germline V gene are LNHDA and SQIVND (reference sequence). CDR3 region: CASKTSGLSYEQYF. Written as DNA, the CDR3 is TGTGCCAGTAAGACTAGCGGCCTCTCCTACGAGCAGTACTTC.

In its sample, this clonotype was seen a few times. The V call is TRBV12-3 or TRBV12-4, the J call TRBJ1-5, with a possible D match to TRBD1 (5 bases). CDR3 length: 15 amino acids. V lost 0 bases and J lost 4, with 10 bases in between. CDR3 sequence: CASSLAQGLNQPQHF. CDR3 nucleotide sequence: TGTGCCAGCAGTTTAGCGCAGGGATTGAATCAGCCCCAGCATTTT.

With regard to this clonotype: This may be a read error, as it is one base from a much larger clone. This chain connects TRBV20-1 to TRBJ1-1; TRBD1 might be the D (5 bases). Looked up from germline, CDR1 is DFQATT and CDR2 is SNEGSKA (reference sequence). Deletions cut 0 bases from V and 5 bases from J, with 10 bases between. This CDR3 has 13 amino acids. CDR3 coding DNA: TGCAGTGCTAGAGATTACGCAGGGACTGAAGCTTTCTTT. Translating gives CSARDYAGTEAFF.

DNA for the CDR3: TGTGCCAGCAGCTTTAACGTTGGGGCGAACAGAGGGGAGCTGTTTTTT. Amino acid sequence: CASSFNVGANRGELFF. The chain recombines TRBV7-9 with TRBJ2-2; D may be TRBD1 (5 bases). The CDR3 spans 16 residues. From germline, CDR1 is SEHNR and CDR2 FQNEAQ (reference sequence). Trimming pared 3 bases from V and 8 bases from J, leaving 19 bases between.

A note on this clonotype: Because the CDR3 is missing its conserved closing phenylalanine or tryptophan, this is likely a read error. It is unclear where the CDR3 begins or ends on the DNA, so no DNA is shown, and the CDR3 is as TCRdb lists it. The gene calls are TRBV5-1 and TRBJ1-2; the table's D gene call, TRBD1, was not cross checked with the DNA. Germline loops: CDR1 SGHRS, CDR2 YFSETQ. From its first to its last residue, the CDR3 has 15 amino acids. The CDR3 reads CASSYRAGNVAFGTC.

This clonotype was observed a handful of times. The V and J genes are TRBV6-1 and TRBJ1-1; 8 bases align to TRBD1. CDR1 and CDR2 (germline): MNHNS, SASEGT. V lost 6 bases, J lost 1 base, and 4 bases stayed unmatched. The CDR3 covers 14 residues. This CDR3 is CASSVTGANTEAFF. As DNA, the CDR3 is TGTGCCAGCAGCGTGACAGGGGCGAACACTGAAGCTTTCTTT.

J is TRBJ1-3 and V is TRBV7-6; D is undetermined. Germline V lookup: CDR1 SGHVS, CDR2 FNYEAQ. The CDR3 sequence is 13 residues long. V lost 4 bases and J 2 bases, leaving 6 bases between the germline ends. The CDR3 nucleotides are TGTGCCAGCAGCTCCCGGCCTGGAAACACCATATATTTT. Translated, it gives CASSSRPGNTIYF.

There are a few counts of this clonotype. The chain employs TRBV20-1 and TRBJ2-7; possible D gene TRBD2, 6 bases. The germline V gene encodes CDR1 DFQATT and CDR2 SNEGSKA (reference sequence). Trimming cost V 0 bases and J 5 bases, with 14 bases left between them. CDR3 length: 14 amino acids. The CDR3 coding sequence is TGCAGTGCTAGAGATCCTCTAGCGATGAACGAGCAGTACTTC. Protein product: CSARDPLAMNEQYF.

With regard to this clonotype: At one end the junction does not follow the germline gene, possibly because of a read error. The chain combines TRBV6-1 with TRBJ2-1, with D perhaps matching TRBD2 (6 bases). Germline-derived CDR1 and CDR2 are MNHNS and SASEGT. The CDR3 contains 15 residues. CDR3 sequence: CASSEFGGTLDERFF. The DNA for the CDR3 is TGTGCCAGCAGTGAGTTCGGGGGTACGCTAGATGAGCGGTTCTTC.

Notes on this clonotype: This could be a read error, since a much larger clone is one nucleotide away. The rearrangement links TRBV14 to TRBJ2-3; D not certain. Germline values: CDR1 SGHDN, CDR2 FVKESK. There are 15 residues in the CDR3. The CDR3 DNA is TGTGCCTGCAGCCAAGGTTCCGGAATCACAGATACGCAGTATTTT. Residues: CACSQGSGITDTQYF.

V and J are TRBV29-1 and TRBJ2-7; TRBD1 matches at 9 bases. The CDR3 length is 13 residues. Per the germline V gene, CDR1 is SQVTM and CDR2 is ANQGSEA. The V segment lost 7 bases and the J segment 3 bases; nucleotides outside the gene matches: 7. The CDR3 sequence is CSARTGVNYEQYF. DNA for the CDR3: TGCAGCGCCCGGACAGGGGTCAACTACGAGCAGTACTTC.

As to this clonotype: This may be a read error: a much more frequent sequence differs by one nucleotide. The CDR3 sequence: CSARDGGGGQKQFF. The CDR3 nucleotides are TGCAGTGCTAGAGATGGGGGCGGGGGTCAGAAGCAGTTCTTC. This rearrangement joins TRBV20-1 to TRBJ2-1, with D perhaps matching TRBD2 (7 bases). Germline lookup yields CDR1 DFQATT and CDR2 SNEGSKA (reference sequence). V was pared by 0 bases and J by 11 bases, with 17 bases between. The CDR3 is made up of 14 amino acids.

This clonotype showed up many times. The chain recombines TRBV28 with TRBJ2-3; unclear D gene. The V and J ends lost 2 bases and 0 bases respectively, with 9 bases between them. Germline CDR1 and CDR2: MDHEN and SYDVKM. The CDR3 runs to 15 residues. Written as DNA, the CDR3 is TGTGCCAGCAGTTTAGGTGCGCAGAGCACAGATACGCAGTATTTT. This translates into CASSLGAQSTDTQYF. The full variable domain, rest sourced from reference TRBV28 and TRBJ2-3, is DVKVTQSSRYLVKRTGEKVFLECVQDMDHENMFWYRQDPGLGLRLIYFSYDVKMKEKGDIPEGYSVSREKKERFSLILESASTNQTSMYLCASSLGAQSTDTQYFGPGTRLTVL.

This clonotype turned up a few times. This rearrangement joins TRBV19 to TRBJ1-2; 10 bases are a match to TRBD1. The trim removed 6 bases at V and 6 bases at J, leaving 4 bases unmatched. There are 13 residues in the CDR3. The V gene's germline CDR1 is LNHDA and CDR2 SQIVND (reference sequence). The CDR3 coding sequence is TGTGCCAGTAGCCGGACAGGGGGGGATGGCTACACCTTC. It encodes CASSRTGGDGYTF.

Points on this clonotype: The junction does not match germline at one end; this may be a read error. V is TRBV7-9 and J is TRBJ2-5; the match to TRBD2 covers 10 bases. Germline values: CDR1 SEHNR, CDR2 FQNEAQ (reference sequence). This CDR3 has 16 residues. This CDR3 is CASSSTMTSGQETQHF. The CDR3 DNA is TGTGCCAGCAGCTCCACCATGACTAGCGGGCAAGAGACCCAGCACTTC.

This clonotype was detected ten times or more. The rearrangement joins TRBV27 to TRBJ1-1; tentative D call: TRBD1 (6 bases). CDR1 is MNHEY, CDR2 SMNVEV, per germline (reference sequence). V dropped 4 bases and J dropped 3 bases, with 15 bases sitting between them. This CDR3 is built from 15 residues. The CDR3 loop is CASSSVGGGYTEAFF. The CDR3, as DNA: TGTGCCAGCAGTTCGGTGGGGGGCGGGTACACTGAAGCTTTCTTT.

This clonotype was recorded a few times. The V gene is TRBV18, the J gene TRBJ2-5; 7 bases are shared with TRBD2. Germline loops: CDR1 KGHSH, CDR2 LQKENI. V was pared by 4 bases and J by 2 bases, with 7 bases of the junction left unmatched. CDR3 size: 15 residues. Here the CDR3 reads CASSLLTSLQETQYF. The CDR3 coding sequence is TGTGCCAGCTCACTTCTGACTAGCCTACAAGAGACCCAGTACTTC.

The rearrangement uses TRBV2 and TRBJ1-6, with a weak D call TRBD1 (6 bases). The CDR3 is 14 residues long. V dropped 2 bases and J dropped 6 bases, with 8 bases sitting between them. Germline V gives CDR1 SNHLY, CDR2 FYNNEI. The CDR3 region is CASSERTANSPLHF. The CDR3 DNA is TGTGCCAGCAGTGAACGGACAGCTAATTCACCCCTCCACTTT.

The rearrangement uses TRBV7-2 and TRBJ2-7; 8 bases line up with TRBD2. With 5 bases clipped from V and 5 bases from J, the junction kept 11 bases outside the gene matches. The CDR3 has 15 amino acids. Looked up from germline, CDR1 is SGHTA and CDR2 is FQGNSA. The DNA for the CDR3 is TGTGCCAGCAGCCTTACTACGGGGGGGCCGCACGAGCAGTACTTC. Translating gives CASSLTTGGPHEQYF.

On this clonotype itself: This clone may be a read error of a much larger clone one base away. The chain has TRBV27 and TRBJ2-7; 7 bases match TRBD1. Germline-derived CDR1 and CDR2 are MNHEY and SMNVEV (reference sequence). The CDR3 loop spans 14 amino acids. V lost 4 bases and J lost 2; bases outside the gene matches: 5. DNA of the CDR3: TGTGCCAGCAGTTCCAGGACAGGAACCTACGAGCAGTACTTC. Protein product: CASSSRTGTYEQYF.

This clonotype appeared many times. This chain uses TRBV6-1 with TRBJ1-1; D remains unclear. CDR1 is MNHNS, CDR2 SASEGT, per germline. With 7 bases removed from V and 0 bases from J, the gap between germline ends came to 9 bases. This CDR3 has 13 residues. CDR3: CASTLLLNTEAFF. The CDR3 nucleotides are TGTGCCAGCACCCTCTTGTTGAACACTGAAGCTTTCTTT.

This clonotype turned up a few times. The gene calls are TRBV2 and TRBJ2-3; 10 bases line up with TRBD2. The CDR3 contains 15 residues. V lost 3 bases, J lost 4 bases, and 4 bases stayed unmatched. Per germline, CDR1 SNHLY and CDR2 FYNNEI. In DNA, the CDR3 is TGTGCCAGCAGTGACGCTAGCGGGAGTTCAGATACGCAGTATTTT. It yields the protein CASSDASGSSDTQYF.